This T cell receptor beta chain originates from a study of blood T cells in healthy people across ages. Points from the study as a whole: With age, beta diversity per million T cells declined roughly linearly, significantly by roughly 40.

Each individual donor underwent a draw of about 9.1 milliliters of peripheral blood. This clonotype appeared a few times. The antigen remains unidentified. With V trimmed by 2 bases and J by 6 bases, 5 bases remained unmatched. CDR1 is DFQATT and CDR2 is SNEGSKA in the germline V gene (reference sequence). This CDR3 spans 14 amino acids. A second PCR of about 7 to 12 cycles used a sample-barcoded 5' primer and a J-beta primer mix. TCRdb re-called the 5' RACE reads with MiXCR, one entry per CDR3 protein. The table has 1.2 million to 1.5 million distinct CDR3 sequences, around 42% seen once. Sequencing input: blood. The chain is built from TRBV20-1 and TRBJ2-3; 10 bases are a match to TRBD2. The receptor was derived from a woman aged 18 to 35 in good health. CDR3 in amino acids: CSARKLAGSDTQYF. Here the CDR3 DNA reads TGCAGTGCTAGAAAACTAGCGGGATCGGATACGCAGTATTTT.